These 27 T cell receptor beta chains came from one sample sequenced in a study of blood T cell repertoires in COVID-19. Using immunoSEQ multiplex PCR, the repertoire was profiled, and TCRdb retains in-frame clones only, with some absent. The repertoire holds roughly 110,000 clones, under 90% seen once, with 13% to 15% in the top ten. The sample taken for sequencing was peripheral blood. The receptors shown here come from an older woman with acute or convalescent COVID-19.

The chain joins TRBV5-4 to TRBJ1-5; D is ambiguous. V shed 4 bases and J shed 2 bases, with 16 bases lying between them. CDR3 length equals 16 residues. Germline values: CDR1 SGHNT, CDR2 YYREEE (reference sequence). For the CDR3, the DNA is TGTGCCAGCAGCCTGCAGTCGGGATCTGGCAATCAGCCCCAGCATTTT. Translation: CASSLQSGSGNQPQHF. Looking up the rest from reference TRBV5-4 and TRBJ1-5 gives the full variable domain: ETGVTQSPTHLIKTRGQQVTLRCSSQSGHNTVSWYQQALGQGPQFIFQYYREEENGRGNFPPRFSGLQFPNYSSELNVNALELDDSALYLCASSLQSGSGNQPQHFGDGTRLSIL.

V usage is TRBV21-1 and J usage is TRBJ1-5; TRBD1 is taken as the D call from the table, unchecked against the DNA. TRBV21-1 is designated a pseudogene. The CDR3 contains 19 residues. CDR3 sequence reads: CASSAVSKGQIFHNQPQHF. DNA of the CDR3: TGTGCCAGCAGCGCTGTGTCGAAGGGACAGATTTTTCACAATCAGCCCCAGCATTTT.

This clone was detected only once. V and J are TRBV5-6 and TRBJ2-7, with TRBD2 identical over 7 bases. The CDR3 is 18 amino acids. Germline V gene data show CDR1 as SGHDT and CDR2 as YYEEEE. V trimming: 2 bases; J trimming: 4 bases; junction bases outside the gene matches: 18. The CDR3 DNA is TGTGCCAGCAGCTTAGGGGCTAGCGGAGGGGTTGTCAAGTACGAGCAGTACTTC. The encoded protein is CASSLGASGGVVKYEQYF.

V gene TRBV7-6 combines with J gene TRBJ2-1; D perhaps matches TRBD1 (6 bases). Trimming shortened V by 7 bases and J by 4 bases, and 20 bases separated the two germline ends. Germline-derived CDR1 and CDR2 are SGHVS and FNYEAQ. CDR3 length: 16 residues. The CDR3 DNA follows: TGTGCCAGCACATTTGGTTTCACTACAGGGTACAATGAGCAGTTCTTC. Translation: CASTFGFTTGYNEQFF.

CDR3 in DNA: TGTGCCAGCAGCCTGGGACAGGGGGCGACCCTGAACACTGAAGCTTTCTTT. It codes for CASSLGQGATLNTEAFF. The chain combines TRBV5-4 with TRBJ1-1; 12 bases line up with TRBD1. The length of the CDR3 is 17 residues. The V gene end was trimmed by 4 bases and the J gene end by 0 bases; junction bases not matched to a gene: 7. Germline CDR1 reads SGHNT; CDR2 reads YYREEE (reference sequence). Together with reference TRBV5-4 and TRBJ1-1, the CDR3 gives the full variable domain: ETGVTQSPTHLIKTRGQQVTLRCSSQSGHNTVSWYQQALGQGPQFIFQYYREEENGRGNFPPRFSGLQFPNYSSELNVNALELDDSALYLCASSLGQGATLNTEAFFGQGTRLTVV.

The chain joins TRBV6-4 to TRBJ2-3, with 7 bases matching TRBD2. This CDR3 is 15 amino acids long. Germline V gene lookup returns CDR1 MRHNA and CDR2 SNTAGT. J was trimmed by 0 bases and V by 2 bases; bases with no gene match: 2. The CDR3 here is CASSDSGASTDTQYF. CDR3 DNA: TGTGCCAGCAGTGACAGCGGGGCTAGCACAGATACGCAGTATTTT.

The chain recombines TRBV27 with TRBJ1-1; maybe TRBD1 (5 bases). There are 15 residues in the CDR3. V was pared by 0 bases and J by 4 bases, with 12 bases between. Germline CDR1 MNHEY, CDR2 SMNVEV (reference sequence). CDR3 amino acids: CASSLSSGVITEAFF. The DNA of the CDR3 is TGTGCCAGCAGTTTATCTTCGGGGGTGATCACTGAAGCTTTCTTT.

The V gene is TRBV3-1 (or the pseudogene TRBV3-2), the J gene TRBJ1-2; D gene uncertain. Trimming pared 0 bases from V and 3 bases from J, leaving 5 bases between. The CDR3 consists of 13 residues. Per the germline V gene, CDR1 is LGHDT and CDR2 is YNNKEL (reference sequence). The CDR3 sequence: CASSQDPYYGYTF. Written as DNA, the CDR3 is TGTGCCAGCAGCCAAGACCCGTACTATGGCTACACCTTC.

CDR3 residues: CASSLRQTGNTEAFF. In DNA form, the CDR3 reads TGTGCCAGCAGCCTACGACAGACGGGGAACACTGAAGCTTTCTTT. The genes are TRBV7-2 and TRBJ1-1; possible D gene TRBD1, 5 bases. CDR3 length: 15 amino acids. From germline, CDR1 is SGHTA and CDR2 FQGNSA. The V end was cut by 5 bases, the J end by 1 base, with 14 bases between.

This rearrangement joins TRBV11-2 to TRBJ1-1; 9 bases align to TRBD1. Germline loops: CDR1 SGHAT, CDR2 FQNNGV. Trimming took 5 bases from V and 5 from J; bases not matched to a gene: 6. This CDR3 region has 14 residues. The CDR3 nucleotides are TGTGCCAGCAGCCTTTACAGGGGGCAAACTGAAGCTTTCTTT. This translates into CASSLYRGQTEAFF.

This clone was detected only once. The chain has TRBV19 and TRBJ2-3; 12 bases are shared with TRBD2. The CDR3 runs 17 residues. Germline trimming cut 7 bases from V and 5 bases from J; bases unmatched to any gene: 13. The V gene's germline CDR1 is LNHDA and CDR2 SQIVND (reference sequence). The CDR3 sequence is CASNLGRGLAGGDTQYF. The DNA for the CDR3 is TGTGCCAGTAACCTGGGGAGGGGACTAGCGGGTGGAGATACGCAGTATTTT.

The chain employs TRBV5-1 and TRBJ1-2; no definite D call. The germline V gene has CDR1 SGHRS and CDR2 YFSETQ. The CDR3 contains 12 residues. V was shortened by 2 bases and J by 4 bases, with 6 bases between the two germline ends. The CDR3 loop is CASSLGSYGYTF. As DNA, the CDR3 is TGCGCCAGCAGCTTAGGGAGCTATGGCTACACCTTC. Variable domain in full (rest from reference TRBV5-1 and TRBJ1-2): KAGVTQTPRYLIKTRGQQVTLSCSPISGHRSVSWYQQTPGQGLQFLFEYFSETQRNKGNFPGRFSGRQFSNSRSEMNVSTLELGDSALYLCASSLGSYGYTFGSGTRLTVV.

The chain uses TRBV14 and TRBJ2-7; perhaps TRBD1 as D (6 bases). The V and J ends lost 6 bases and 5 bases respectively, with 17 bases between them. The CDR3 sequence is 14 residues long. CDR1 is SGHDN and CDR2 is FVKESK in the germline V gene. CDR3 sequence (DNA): TGTGCCAGCAGGCTGGGGGCGAGAAGCGACGAGCAGTACTTC. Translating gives CASRLGARSDEQYF.

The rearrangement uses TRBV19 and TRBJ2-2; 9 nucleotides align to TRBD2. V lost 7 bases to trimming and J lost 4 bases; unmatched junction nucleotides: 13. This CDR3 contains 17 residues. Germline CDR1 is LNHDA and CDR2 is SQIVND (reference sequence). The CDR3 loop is CASTTGGGAAGTGELFF. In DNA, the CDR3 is TGTGCCAGTACGACGGGCGGGGGGGCGGCTGGCACCGGGGAGCTGTTTTTT.

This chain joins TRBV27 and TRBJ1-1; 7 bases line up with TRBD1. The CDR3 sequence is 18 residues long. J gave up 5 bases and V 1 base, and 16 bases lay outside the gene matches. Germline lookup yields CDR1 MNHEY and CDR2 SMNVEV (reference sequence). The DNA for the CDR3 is TGTGCCAGCAGTTTATGGATCCGCCCGGACAGGCCGGGGACTGAAGCTTTCTTT. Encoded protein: CASSLWIRPDRPGTEAFF.

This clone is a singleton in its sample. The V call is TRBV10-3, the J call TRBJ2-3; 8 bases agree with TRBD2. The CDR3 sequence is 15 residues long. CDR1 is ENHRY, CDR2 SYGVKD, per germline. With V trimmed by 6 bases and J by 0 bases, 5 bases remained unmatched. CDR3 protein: CAISLTSASTDTQYF. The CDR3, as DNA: TGTGCCATCAGCCTGACTAGCGCGAGCACAGATACGCAGTATTTT.

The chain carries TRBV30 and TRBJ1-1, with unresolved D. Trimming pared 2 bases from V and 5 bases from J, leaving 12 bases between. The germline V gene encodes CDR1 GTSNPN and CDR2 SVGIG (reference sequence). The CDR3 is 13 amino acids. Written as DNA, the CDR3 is TGTGCCTGGAGTTTTATAGAGGGAACTGAAGCTTTCTTT. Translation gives CAWSFIEGTEAFF.

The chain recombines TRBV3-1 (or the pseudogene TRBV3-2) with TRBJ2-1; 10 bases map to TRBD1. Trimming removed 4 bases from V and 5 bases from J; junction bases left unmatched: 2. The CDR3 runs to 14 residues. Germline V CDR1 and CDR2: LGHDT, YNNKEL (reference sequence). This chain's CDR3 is CASSRGTGDNEQFF. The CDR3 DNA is TGTGCCAGCAGCCGCGGGACAGGGGACAATGAGCAGTTCTTC.

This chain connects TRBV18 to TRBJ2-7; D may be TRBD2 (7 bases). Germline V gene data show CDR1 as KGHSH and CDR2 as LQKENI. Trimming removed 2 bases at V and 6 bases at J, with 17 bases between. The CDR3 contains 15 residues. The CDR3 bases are TGTGCCAGCTCACCAGGCGGGGGACAAATGGGCGAGCAGTACTTC. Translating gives CASSPGGGQMGEQYF.

CDR3 sequence reads: CASSEPGLPSYEQYF. In DNA, the CDR3 is TGTGCCAGCAGTGAGCCGGGACTACCTTCCTACGAGCAGTACTTC. This chain links TRBV6-1 with TRBJ2-7; 7 nucleotides align to TRBD2. The CDR3 contains 15 residues. The V gene's germline CDR1 is MNHNS and CDR2 SASEGT. With 3 bases clipped from V and 1 base from J, the junction kept 6 bases outside the gene matches.

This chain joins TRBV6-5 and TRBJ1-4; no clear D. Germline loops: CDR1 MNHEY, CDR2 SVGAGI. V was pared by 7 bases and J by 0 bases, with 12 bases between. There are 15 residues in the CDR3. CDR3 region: CASMILGATNEKLFF. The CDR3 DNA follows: TGTGCCAGCATGATCCTCGGGGCAACTAATGAAAAACTGTTTTTT.

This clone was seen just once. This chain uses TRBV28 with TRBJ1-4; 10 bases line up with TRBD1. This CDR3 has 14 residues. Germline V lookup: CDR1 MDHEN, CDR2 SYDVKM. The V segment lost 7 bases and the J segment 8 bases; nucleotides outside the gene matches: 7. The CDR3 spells CASNRQGAQEKLFF. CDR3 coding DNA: TGTGCCAGCAATCGACAGGGGGCACAGGAAAAACTGTTTTTT.

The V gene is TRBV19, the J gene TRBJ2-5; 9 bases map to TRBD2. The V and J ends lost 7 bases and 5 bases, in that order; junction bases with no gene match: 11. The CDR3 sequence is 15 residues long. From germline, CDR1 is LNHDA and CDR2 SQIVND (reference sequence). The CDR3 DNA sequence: TGTGCCAGTACGGGCTTGGCGGGGGGGCTGGAGACCCAGTACTTC. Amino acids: CASTGLAGGLETQYF.

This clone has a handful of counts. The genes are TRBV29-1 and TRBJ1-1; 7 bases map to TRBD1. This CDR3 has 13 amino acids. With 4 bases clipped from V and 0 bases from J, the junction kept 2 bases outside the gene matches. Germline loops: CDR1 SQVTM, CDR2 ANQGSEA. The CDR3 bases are TGCAGCGTTGCCAGGGGGATGAACACTGAAGCTTTCTTT. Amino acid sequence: CSVARGMNTEAFF.

CDR3 bases: TGCGCCAGCAGCCCCCTTCCGGGAGCCAAAAACATTCAGTACTTC. Translated: CASSPLPGAKNIQYF. The V gene is TRBV5-1, the J gene TRBJ2-4; D unresolved. The V and J ends lost 4 bases and 0 bases respectively, with 11 bases between them. The germline gives CDR1 SGHRS, CDR2 YFSETQ. The CDR3 loop spans 15 amino acids.

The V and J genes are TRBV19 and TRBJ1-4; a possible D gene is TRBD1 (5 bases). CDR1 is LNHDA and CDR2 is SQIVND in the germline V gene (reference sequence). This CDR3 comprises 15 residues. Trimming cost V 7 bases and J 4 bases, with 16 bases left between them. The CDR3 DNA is TGTGCCAGTACCACCCGCCGGAGGGGTAATGAAAAACTGTTTTTT. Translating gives CASTTRRRGNEKLFF.

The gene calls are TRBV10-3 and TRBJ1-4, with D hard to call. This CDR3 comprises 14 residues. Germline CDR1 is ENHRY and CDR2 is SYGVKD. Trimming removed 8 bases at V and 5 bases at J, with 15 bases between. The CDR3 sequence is CAIRGTAVNEKLFF. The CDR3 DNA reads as TGTGCCATCCGCGGTACAGCGGTGAATGAAAAACTGTTTTTT.